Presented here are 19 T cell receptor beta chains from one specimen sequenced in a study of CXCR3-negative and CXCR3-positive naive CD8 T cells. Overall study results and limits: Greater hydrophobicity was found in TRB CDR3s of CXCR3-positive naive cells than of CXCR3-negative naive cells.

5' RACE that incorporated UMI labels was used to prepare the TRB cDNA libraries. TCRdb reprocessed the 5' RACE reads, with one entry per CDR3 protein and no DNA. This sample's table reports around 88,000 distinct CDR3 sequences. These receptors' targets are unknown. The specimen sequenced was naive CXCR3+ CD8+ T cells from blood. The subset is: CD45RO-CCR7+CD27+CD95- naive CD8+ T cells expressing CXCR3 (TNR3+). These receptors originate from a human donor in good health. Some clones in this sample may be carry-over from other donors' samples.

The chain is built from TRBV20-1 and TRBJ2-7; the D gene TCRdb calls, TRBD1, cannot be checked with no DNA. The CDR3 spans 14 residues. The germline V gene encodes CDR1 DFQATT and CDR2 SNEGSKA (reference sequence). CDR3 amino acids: CSARDIEGHYEQYF.

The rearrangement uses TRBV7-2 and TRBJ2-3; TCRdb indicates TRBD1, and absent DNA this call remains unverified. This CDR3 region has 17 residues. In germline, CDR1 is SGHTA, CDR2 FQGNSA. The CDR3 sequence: CASSSRRELPSTDTQYF.

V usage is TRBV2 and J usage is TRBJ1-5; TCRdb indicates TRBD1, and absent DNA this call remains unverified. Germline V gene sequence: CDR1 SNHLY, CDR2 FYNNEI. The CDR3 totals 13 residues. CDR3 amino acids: CASSGDRAQPQHF. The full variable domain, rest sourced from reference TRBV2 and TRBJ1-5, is EPEVTQTPSHQVTQMGQEVILRCVPISNHLYFYWYRQILGQKVEFLVSFYNNEISEKSEIFDDQFSVERPDGSNFTLKIRSTKLEDSAMYFCASSGDRAQPQHFGDGTRLSIL.

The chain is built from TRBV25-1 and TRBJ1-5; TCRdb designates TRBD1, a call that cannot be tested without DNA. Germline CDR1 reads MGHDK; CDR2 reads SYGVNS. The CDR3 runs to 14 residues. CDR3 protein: CASSDTGGGQPQHF.

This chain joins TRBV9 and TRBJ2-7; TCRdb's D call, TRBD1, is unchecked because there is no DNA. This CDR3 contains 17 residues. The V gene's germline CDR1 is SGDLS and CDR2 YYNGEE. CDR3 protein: CASSVTGTGARGDEQYF.

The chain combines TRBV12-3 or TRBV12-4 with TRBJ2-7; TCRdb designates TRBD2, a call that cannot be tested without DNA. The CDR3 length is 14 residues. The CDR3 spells CASGTSGGAYEQYF.

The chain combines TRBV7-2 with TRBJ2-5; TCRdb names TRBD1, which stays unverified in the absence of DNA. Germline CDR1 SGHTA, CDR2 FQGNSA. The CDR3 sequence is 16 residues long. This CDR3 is CASFRQGYPLQETQYF.

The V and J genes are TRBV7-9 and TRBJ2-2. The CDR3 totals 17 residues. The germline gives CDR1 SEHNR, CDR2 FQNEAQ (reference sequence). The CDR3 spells CASTSAGVRENTGELFF.

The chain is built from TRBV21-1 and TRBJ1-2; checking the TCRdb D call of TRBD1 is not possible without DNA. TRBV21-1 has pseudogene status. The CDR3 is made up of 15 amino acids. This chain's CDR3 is CASSPPGPRAGGYTF.

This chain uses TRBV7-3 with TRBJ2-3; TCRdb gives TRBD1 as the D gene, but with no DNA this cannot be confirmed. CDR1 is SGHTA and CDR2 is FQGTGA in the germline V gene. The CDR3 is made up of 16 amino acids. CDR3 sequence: CASSLTGSPEGDTQYF. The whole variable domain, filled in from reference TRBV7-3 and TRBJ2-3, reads GAGVSQTPSNKVTEKGKYVELRCDPISGHTALYWYRQSLGQGPEFLIYFQGTGAADDSGLPNDRFFAVRPEGSVSTLKIQRTERGDSAVYLCASSLTGSPEGDTQYFGPGTRLTVL.

This CDR3 reads CASSLSSGVEAFF. The chain combines TRBV16 with TRBJ1-1; TCRdb outputs TRBD1, but without DNA this stays unchecked. The CDR3 totals 13 residues. Germline CDR1 reads KGHSY; CDR2 reads FQNENV.

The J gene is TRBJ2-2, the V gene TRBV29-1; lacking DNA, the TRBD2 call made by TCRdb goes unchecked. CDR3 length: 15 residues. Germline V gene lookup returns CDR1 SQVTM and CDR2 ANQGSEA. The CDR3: CSVEDGRVNTGELFF.

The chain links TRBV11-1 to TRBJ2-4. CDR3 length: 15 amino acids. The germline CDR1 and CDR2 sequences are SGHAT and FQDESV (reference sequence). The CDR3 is CASSLGLGAKNIQYF.

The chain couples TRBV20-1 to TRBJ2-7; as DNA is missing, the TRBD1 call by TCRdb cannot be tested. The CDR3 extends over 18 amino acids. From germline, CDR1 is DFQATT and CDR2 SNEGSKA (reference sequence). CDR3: CSAREEFIGQGAYYEQYF.

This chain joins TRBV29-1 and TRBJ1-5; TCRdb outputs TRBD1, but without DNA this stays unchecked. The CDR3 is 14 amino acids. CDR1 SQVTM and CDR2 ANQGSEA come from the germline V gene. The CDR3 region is CSVGPGTGNQPQHF.

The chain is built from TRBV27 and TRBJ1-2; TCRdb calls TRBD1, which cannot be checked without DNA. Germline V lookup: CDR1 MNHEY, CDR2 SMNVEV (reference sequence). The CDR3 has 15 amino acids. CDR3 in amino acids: CASSPRTGDWSGYTF.

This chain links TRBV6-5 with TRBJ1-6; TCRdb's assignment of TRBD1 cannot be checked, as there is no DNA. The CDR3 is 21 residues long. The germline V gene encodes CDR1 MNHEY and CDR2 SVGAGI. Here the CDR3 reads CASSLWNDRGILFSYNSPLHF.

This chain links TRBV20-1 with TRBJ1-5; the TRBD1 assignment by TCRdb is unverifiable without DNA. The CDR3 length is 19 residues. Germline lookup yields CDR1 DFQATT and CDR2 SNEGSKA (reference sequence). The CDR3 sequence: CSARIQTNETGDSNQPQHF.

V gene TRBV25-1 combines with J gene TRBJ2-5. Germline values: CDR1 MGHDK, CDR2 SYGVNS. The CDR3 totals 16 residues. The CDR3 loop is CASSDMAGSQVDTQYF.